A single sample is the source of the 17 T cell receptor beta chains below, sequenced in a study of OX40 agonist ivuxolimab in advanced cancers. Data came from immunoSEQ multiplex PCR; TCRdb stores just in-frame clones and leaves some out. Of some 51,000 clones in the sample, more than 75% are singletons; the top ten hold over 9.5%. The starting material was CD4+ or CD8+ T cells sorted from blood, obtained in a trial of the OX40 agonist ivuxolimab. The receptors were sampled from an adult with an advanced solid tumor such as melanoma, head and neck, liver or kidney cancer.

The CDR3 loop is CASSQTRHLTYEQYF. In nucleotides, the CDR3 is TGTGCCAGCAGTCAGACTCGACATCTAACCTACGAGCAGTACTTC. The chain joins TRBV2 to TRBJ2-7; D remains ambiguous. Trimming removed 5 bases at V and 2 bases at J, with 16 bases between. Germline assignment: CDR1 SNHLY and CDR2 FYNNEI. This CDR3 has 15 residues.

The chain couples TRBV7-9 to TRBJ1-2; the D gene is possibly TRBD1 (5 bases). The CDR3 contains 15 residues. Trimming took 1 base from V and 2 from J, leaving 11 bases between them. Germline lookup yields CDR1 SEHNR and CDR2 FQNEAQ (reference sequence). In DNA, the CDR3 is TGTGCCAGCAGCTTAGGGGCCCGGGGGAACTATGGCTACACCTTC. Its protein is CASSLGARGNYGYTF.

The rearrangement joins TRBV13 to TRBJ1-4; D is uncertain. Germline CDR1 reads PRHDT; CDR2 reads FYEKMQ (reference sequence). V gave up 7 bases and J gave up 6 bases, with 9 bases separating them. This CDR3 has 12 residues. The CDR3 sequence is CASTRTDEKLFF. CDR3 DNA: TGTGCCAGCACGCGAACAGATGAAAAACTGTTTTTT.

The chain is built from TRBV6-5 and TRBJ2-1; D might be TRBD2 (7 bases). Germline lookup yields CDR1 MNHEY and CDR2 SVGAGI. The V end lost 5 bases, the J end lost 6 bases, and 11 bases lay between the germline ends. CDR3 length: 13 residues. CDR3 amino acids: CASSIGGVNEQFF. CDR3 in DNA: TGTGCCAGCAGTATAGGGGGGGTCAATGAGCAGTTCTTC.

This chain's CDR3 is CASSLVGVVGAGNTIYF. CDR3 in DNA: TGTGCCAGCAGCTTAGTGGGTGTTGTAGGGGCTGGAAACACCATATATTTT. V is TRBV7-9 and J is TRBJ1-3; the D gene is possibly TRBD1 (5 bases). V lost 1 base and J lost 2, with 15 bases in between. CDR1 is SEHNR and CDR2 is FQNEAQ in the germline V gene (reference sequence). The CDR3 runs to 17 residues.

In this sample, this clone turned up once. V gene TRBV7-9 combines with J gene TRBJ2-1, with D perhaps given as TRBD1 or TRBD2 (7 bases each). The V end was cut by 5 bases, the J end by 16 bases, with 33 bases between. CDR3 length equals 17 residues. The germline V gene has CDR1 SEHNR and CDR2 FQNEAQ (reference sequence). The CDR3 coding sequence is TGTGCCAGCAGCCTCCCGAGGGAGGGGGCGGTTCGCATTTTTCGATTCTTC. The encoded protein is CASSLPREGAVRIFRFF.

The gene calls are TRBV5-5 and TRBJ2-2; perhaps D is TRBD1 or TRBD2 (5 bases each). Germline V gene data show CDR1 as SGHKS and CDR2 as YYEKEE (reference sequence). V dropped 3 bases and J dropped 7 bases, with 16 bases sitting between them. The CDR3 covers 15 residues. The CDR3 loop reads CASSWTPGTIGELFF. The CDR3 coding sequence is TGTGCCAGCAGCTGGACCCCTGGGACCATCGGGGAGCTGTTTTTT.

The gene calls are TRBV9 and TRBJ2-2; the D gene is possibly TRBD1 (6 bases). This CDR3 spans 19 amino acids. Deletions cut 0 bases from V and 3 bases from J, with 21 bases between. Germline values: CDR1 SGDLS, CDR2 YYNGEE. For the CDR3, the DNA is TGTGCCAGCAGCGTAGAAGGCGGCAGGGGAATCGTCGACACCGGGGAGCTGTTTTTT. As protein: CASSVEGGRGIVDTGELFF. The full variable domain, its missing parts supplied by reference TRBV9 and TRBJ2-2, is DSGVTQTPKHLITATGQRVTLRCSPRSGDLSVYWYQQSLDQGLQFLIQYYNGEERAKGNILERFSAQQFPDLHSELNLSSLELGDSALYFCASSVEGGRGIVDTGELFFGEGSRLTVL.

The chain uses TRBV5-6 and TRBJ1-5; TRBD1 is a possible D gene (5 bases). Trimming cost V 1 base and J 11 bases, with 22 bases left between them. The CDR3 spans 16 residues. In germline, CDR1 is SGHDT, CDR2 YYEEEE. The CDR3 protein is CASSLYGDLWFKSQHF. The CDR3 DNA reads TGTGCCAGCAGCTTGTATGGGGACCTATGGTTCAAGTCCCAGCATTTT.

This rearrangement joins TRBV11-2 to TRBJ2-7; D unclear. V was pared by 5 bases and J by 2 bases, with 4 bases between. Per the germline V gene, CDR1 is SGHAT and CDR2 is FQNNGV. CDR3 length: 11 amino acids. CDR3 region: CASSETYEQYF. Written as DNA, the CDR3 is TGTGCCAGCAGCGAAACCTACGAGCAGTACTTC.

The J gene is TRBJ2-1, the V gene TRBV6-6; weak D call: TRBD2 (6 bases). Trimming pared 2 bases from V and 6 bases from J, leaving 14 bases between. This CDR3 has 15 amino acids. Germline lookup yields CDR1 MNHNY and CDR2 SVGAGI (reference sequence). The CDR3 here is CASSYISLEGNEQFF. As DNA, the CDR3 is TGTGCCAGCAGTTACATTAGTCTGGAGGGCAATGAGCAGTTCTTC.

The chain carries TRBV29-1 and TRBJ2-5; D is unclear. This CDR3 region has 9 residues. Germline V lookup: CDR1 SQVTM, CDR2 ANQGSEA. The V and J ends lost 0 bases and 7 bases respectively, with 0 bases between them. This chain's CDR3 is CSVEETQYF. The DNA for the CDR3 is TGCAGCGTTGAAGAGACCCAGTACTTC.

The chain couples TRBV4-3 to TRBJ1-4, with D uncertain. Trimming stripped 3 bases from V and 5 bases from J, with 13 bases between. Germline loops: CDR1 LGHNA, CDR2 YSLEER. The CDR3 is 15 residues long. The CDR3 spells CASSQVVGLNEKLFF. In DNA, the CDR3 is TGCGCCAGCAGCCAGGTTGTAGGCCTAAATGAAAAACTGTTTTTT.

V gene TRBV28 combines with J gene TRBJ1-4, with D uncertain. With 6 bases removed from V and 0 bases from J, the gap between germline ends came to 5 bases. Germline V lookup: CDR1 MDHEN, CDR2 SYDVKM. This CDR3 region has 13 residues. CDR3 protein: CASRAATNEKLFF. Written as DNA, the CDR3 is TGTGCCAGCAGGGCCGCAACTAATGAAAAACTGTTTTTT.

The table lists this clone with a count of one. The chain is built from TRBV5-1 and TRBJ2-7; 7 nucleotides agree with TRBD1. The germline gives CDR1 SGHRS, CDR2 YFSETQ. Unmatched junction bases numbered 8, after V lost 4 bases and J lost 4 bases. CDR3 length: 14 residues. The CDR3 region is CASSQGTARYEQYF. Written as DNA, the CDR3 is TGCGCCAGCAGCCAGGGGACAGCCCGGTACGAGCAGTACTTC.

This rearrangement joins TRBV9 to TRBJ2-1; no clear D gene. Trimming removed 4 bases from V and 2 bases from J, with 13 bases in between. This CDR3 spans 15 amino acids. The V gene's germline CDR1 is SGDLS and CDR2 YYNGEE. The CDR3 spells CASSPRVGPYNEQFF. DNA of the CDR3: TGTGCCAGCAGCCCTCGGGTAGGACCCTACAATGAGCAGTTCTTC.

The rearrangement uses TRBV5-1 and TRBJ2-1; D is perhaps TRBD1 or TRBD2 (5 bases each). Germline CDR1 SGHRS, CDR2 YFSETQ. V lost 4 bases to trimming and J lost 4 bases, with 18 bases between them. The CDR3 sequence is 16 residues long. As DNA, the CDR3 is TGCGCCAGCAGCGCCACCACTAGTGGGGCTTACAATGAGCAGTTCTTC. Protein sequence: CASSATTSGAYNEQFF.